The clone carrying this TCR beta chain came up a few times. Antigen unknown. Preparing the TCRbeta library involved the use of unique molecular identifiers. One entry per CDR3 protein results from TCRdb running MiXCR on the PCR reads. The table records 250,000 or so distinct CDR3 sequences, roughly a quarter of them present only once. V lost 5 bases to trimming and J lost 2 bases; unmatched junction nucleotides: 6. This CDR3 has 15 residues. The data are from a study of T-cell reconstitution after alpha-beta-depleted transplantation in children. Study findings and constraints: Several hundred expanded graft clones reportedly supplied alpha-beta T cells about two months after transplant. T cells produced anew were the main source of T-cell counts and diversity one year after transplant. For some patients, TCRbeta diversity was high at day 60 because of recipient T cells and thymic progenitors that survived.

The receptor was isolated from a female patient younger than 10 who had a stem cell transplant for congenital amegakaryocytic thrombocytopenia, so the T cells may come from the graft donor. The genes are TRBV12-3 or TRBV12-4 and TRBJ2-3; 8 bases match TRBD2. The source was PBMCs, mostly from graft donor cells, collected 360 days after TCRalphabeta/CD19-depleted stem cell transplant. The CDR3, as DNA: TGTGCCAGCAGTGGGGCGGGGGGAACCACAGATACGCAGTATTTT. Its protein is CASSGAGGTTDTQYF.